This T cell receptor beta chain was observed in a study of T cell responses to AZD1222 COVID-19 vaccine. Study-level information: Researchers grouped second doses given at about 4 or about 12 weeks into one pool. Overall study results and limits: The reported proportion of spike-specific TCRs targeting unmutated variant regions was nearly half. A mostly white British donor set with more females was recruited, and clonal diversity was possibly underestimated.

In regard to this clone: The antigen remains undetermined.

V shed 1 base and J shed 4 bases, with 7 bases lying between them. Per the germline V gene, CDR1 is SGHTA and CDR2 is FQGNSA. The CDR3 is made up of 13 amino acids. The table came from immunoSEQ multiplex PCR; TCRdb's copy has only in-frame clones and leaves some out. The sample lists 100,000 to 150,000 clones; about nine tenths were seen once. The sequence derives from an adult in good health. The specimen was peripheral blood, collected on day 0 of AZD1222 vaccination. This chain links TRBV7-2 with TRBJ1-2; D call uncertain. Here the CDR3 DNA reads TGTGCCAGCAGCTTAGGCCGGGTCTATGGCTACACCTTC. Residues: CASSLGRVYGYTF.